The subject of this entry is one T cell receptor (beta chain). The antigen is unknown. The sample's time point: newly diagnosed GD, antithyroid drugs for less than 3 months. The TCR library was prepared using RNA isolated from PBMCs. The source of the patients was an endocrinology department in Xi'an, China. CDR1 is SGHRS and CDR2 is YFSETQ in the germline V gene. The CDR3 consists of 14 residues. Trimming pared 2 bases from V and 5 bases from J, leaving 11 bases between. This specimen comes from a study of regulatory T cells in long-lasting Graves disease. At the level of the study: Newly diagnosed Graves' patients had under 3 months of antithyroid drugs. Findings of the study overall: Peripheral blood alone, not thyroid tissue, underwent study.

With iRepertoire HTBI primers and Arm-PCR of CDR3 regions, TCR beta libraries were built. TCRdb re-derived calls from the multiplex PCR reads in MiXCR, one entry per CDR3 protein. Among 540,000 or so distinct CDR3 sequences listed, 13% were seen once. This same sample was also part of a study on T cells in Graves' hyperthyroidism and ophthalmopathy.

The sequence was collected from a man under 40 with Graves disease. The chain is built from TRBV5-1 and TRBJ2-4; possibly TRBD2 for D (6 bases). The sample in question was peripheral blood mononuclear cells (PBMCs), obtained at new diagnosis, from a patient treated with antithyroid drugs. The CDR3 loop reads CASSLVGGENIQYF. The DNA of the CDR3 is TGCGCCAGCAGCTTAGTGGGAGGTGAAAACATTCAGTACTTC.